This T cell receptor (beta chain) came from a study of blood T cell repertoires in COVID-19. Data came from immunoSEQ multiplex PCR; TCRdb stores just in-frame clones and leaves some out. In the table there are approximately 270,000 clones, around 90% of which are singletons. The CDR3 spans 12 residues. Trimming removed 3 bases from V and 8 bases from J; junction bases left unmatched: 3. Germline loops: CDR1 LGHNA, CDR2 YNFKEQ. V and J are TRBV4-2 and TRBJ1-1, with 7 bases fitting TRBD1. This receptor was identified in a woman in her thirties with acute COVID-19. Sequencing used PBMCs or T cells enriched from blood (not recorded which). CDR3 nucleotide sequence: TGTGCCAGCAGCCACCTGACAGGGGAAGCTTTCTTT. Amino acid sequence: CASSHLTGEAFF.